This T cell receptor beta chain was obtained from a study of OX40 agonist ivuxolimab in advanced cancers. Whole-study context: Prior anti-PD-1, anti-PD-L1 or anti-CTLA-4 therapy was allowed; more than 30% had some. Findings and caveats of the study: Partial responders treated at 0.1-3.0 mg/kg exhibited clonal expansion among the lowest measured.

Turning to this clone: Its antigen remains unknown.

The CDR3 sequence is 14 residues long. V lost 6 bases to trimming and J lost 6 bases; unmatched junction nucleotides: 8. Looked up from germline, CDR1 is MNHNY and CDR2 is SVGAGI (reference sequence). Data came from immunoSEQ multiplex PCR; TCRdb stores just in-frame clones and leaves some out. Of 95,000 or so clones in the sample, approximately 85% were seen once. The sequencing here drew on CD4+ or CD8+ T cells sorted from blood, taken in a trial of the OX40 agonist ivuxolimab. The receptor was isolated from an adult with an advanced solid tumor such as melanoma, head and neck, liver or kidney cancer. V is TRBV6-6 and J is TRBJ2-7; 10 positions agree with TRBD1. The DNA for the CDR3 is TGTGCCAGCAGCTGGACCGGGACAGGGGTCGAGCAGTACTTC. Translation gives CASSWTGTGVEQYF.